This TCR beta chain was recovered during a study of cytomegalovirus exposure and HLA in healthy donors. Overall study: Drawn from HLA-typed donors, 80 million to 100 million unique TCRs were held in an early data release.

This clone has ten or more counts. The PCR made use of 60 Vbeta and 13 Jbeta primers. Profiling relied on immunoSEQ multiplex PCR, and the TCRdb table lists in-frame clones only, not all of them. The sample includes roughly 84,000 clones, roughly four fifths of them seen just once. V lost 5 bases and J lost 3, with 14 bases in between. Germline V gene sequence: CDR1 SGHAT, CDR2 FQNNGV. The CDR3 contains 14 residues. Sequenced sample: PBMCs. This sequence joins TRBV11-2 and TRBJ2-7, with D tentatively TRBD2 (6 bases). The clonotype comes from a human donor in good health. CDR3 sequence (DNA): TGTGCCAGCAGCCGAGCGGGTAACAACTACGAGCAGTACTTC. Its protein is CASSRAGNNYEQYF.